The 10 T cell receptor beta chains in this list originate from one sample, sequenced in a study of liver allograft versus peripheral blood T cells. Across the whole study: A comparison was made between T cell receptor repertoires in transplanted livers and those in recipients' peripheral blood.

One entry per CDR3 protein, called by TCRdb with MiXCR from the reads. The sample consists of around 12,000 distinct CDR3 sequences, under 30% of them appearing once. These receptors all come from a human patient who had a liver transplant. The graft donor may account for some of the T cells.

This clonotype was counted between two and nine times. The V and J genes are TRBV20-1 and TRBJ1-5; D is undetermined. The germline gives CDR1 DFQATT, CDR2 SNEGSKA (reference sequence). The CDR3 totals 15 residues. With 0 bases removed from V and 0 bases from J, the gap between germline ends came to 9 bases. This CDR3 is CSARESVNSNQPQHF. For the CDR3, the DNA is TGCAGTGCTAGAGAATCCGTAAATAGCAATCAGCCCCAGCATTTT.

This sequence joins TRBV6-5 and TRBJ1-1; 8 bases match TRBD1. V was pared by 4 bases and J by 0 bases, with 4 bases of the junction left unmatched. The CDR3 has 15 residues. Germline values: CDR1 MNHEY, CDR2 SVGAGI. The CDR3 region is CASSFRGLMNTEAFF. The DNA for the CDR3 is TGTGCCAGCAGTTTCAGGGGGCTTATGAACACTGAAGCTTTCTTT.

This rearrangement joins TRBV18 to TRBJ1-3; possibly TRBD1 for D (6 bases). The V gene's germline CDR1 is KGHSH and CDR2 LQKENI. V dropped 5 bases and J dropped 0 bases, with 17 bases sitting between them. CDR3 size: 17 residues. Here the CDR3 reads CASSSGTSTVSGNTIYF. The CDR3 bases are TGTGCCAGCTCATCAGGGACATCTACCGTCTCTGGAAACACCATATATTTT. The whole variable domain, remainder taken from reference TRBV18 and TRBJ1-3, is NAGVMQNPRHLVRRRGQEARLRCSPMKGHSHVYWYRQLPEEGLKFMVYLQKENIIDESGMPKERFSAEFPKEGPSILRIQQVVRGDSAAYFCASSSGTSTVSGNTIYFGEGSWLTVV.

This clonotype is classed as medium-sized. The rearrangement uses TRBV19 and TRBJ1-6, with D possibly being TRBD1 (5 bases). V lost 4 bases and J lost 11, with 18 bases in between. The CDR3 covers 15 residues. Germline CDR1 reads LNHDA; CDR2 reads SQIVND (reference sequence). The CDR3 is CASSTSRGTGAPLHF. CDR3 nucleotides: TGTGCCAGTAGTACCAGCCGGGGGACGGGGGCACCCCTCCACTTT.

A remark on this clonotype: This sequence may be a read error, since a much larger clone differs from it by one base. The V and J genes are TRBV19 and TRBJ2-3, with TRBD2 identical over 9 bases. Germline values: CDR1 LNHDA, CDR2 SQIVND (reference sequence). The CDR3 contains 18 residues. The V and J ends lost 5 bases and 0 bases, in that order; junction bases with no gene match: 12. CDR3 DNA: TGTGCCAGTAGTGGTGGACTAGCGAGGGCCCCTAGCACAGATACGCAGTATTTT. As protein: CASSGGLARAPSTDTQYF.

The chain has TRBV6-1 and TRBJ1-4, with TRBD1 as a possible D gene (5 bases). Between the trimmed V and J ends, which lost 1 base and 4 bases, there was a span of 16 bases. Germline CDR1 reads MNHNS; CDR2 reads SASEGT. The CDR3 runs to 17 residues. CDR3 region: CASSEGVNTGLNEKLFF. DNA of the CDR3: TGTGCCAGCAGTGAAGGGGTTAACACAGGCCTTAATGAAAAACTGTTTTTT.

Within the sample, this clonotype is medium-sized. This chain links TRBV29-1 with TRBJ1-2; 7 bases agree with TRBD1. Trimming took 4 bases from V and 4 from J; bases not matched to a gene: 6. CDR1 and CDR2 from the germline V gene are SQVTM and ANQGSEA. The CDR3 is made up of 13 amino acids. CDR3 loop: CSVVAGGGYGYTF. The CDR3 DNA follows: TGCAGCGTTGTGGCAGGGGGTGGCTATGGCTACACCTTC.

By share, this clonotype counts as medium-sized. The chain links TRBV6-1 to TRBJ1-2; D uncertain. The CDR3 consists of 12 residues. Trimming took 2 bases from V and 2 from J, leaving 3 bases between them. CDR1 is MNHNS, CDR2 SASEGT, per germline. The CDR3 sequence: CASSESNYGYTF. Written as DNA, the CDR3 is TGTGCCAGCAGTGAAAGCAACTATGGCTACACCTTC.

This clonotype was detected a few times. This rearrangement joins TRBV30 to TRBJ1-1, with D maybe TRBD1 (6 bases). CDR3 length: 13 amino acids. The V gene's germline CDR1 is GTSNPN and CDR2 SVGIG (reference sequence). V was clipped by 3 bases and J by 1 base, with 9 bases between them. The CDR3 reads CAWSKGQNTEAFF. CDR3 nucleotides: TGTGCCTGGAGCAAGGGACAGAACACTGAAGCTTTCTTT.

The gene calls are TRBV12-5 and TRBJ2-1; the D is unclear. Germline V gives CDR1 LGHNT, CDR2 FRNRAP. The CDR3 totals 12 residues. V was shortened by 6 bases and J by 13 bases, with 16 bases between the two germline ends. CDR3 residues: CASGLDANPQFF. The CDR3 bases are TGTGCTAGTGGCTTAGACGCGAACCCCCAGTTCTTC.